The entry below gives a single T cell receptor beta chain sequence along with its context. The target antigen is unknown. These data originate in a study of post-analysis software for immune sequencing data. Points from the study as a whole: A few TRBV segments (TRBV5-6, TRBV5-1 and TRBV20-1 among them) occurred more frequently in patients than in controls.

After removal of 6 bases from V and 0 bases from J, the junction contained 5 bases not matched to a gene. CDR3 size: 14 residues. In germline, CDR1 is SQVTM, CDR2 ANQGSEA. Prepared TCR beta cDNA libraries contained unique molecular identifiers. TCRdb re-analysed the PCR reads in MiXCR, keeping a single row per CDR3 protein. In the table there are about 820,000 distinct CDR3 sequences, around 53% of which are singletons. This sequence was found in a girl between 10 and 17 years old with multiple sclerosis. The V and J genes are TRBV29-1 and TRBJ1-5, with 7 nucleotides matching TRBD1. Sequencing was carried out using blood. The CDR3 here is CSVVPGGSNQPQHF. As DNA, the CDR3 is TGCAGCGTAGTCCCAGGGGGTAGCAATCAGCCCCAGCATTTT.